This TCR beta chain was documented in a study of T-cell memory formation after mild COVID-19. The CDR3 is made up of 16 amino acids. In germline, CDR1 is SGHTA, CDR2 FQGNSA. With 11 bases removed from V and 0 bases from J, the gap between germline ends came to 20 bases. TCRdb redid the calling of the 5' RACE reads with MiXCR, one entry per CDR3 protein. The sample has around 83,000 distinct CDR3 sequences; 20% to 25% are singletons. General study findings and limits: Clones that got smaller from day 15 to 85 had even CD4/CD8, while clones growing later tipped toward CD4+.

Ten or more counts support this clonotype. Its antigen is currently unknown. The chain employs TRBV7-2 and TRBJ2-1, with D hard to call. Input material: PBMCs or a T cell subset sorted from them (not recorded which). This sequence was found in a man aged 18 to 29 who had mild COVID-19 (a few samples of this study predate the infection). Cell type and time point are not known. The CDR3 is CASGTLGLSSYNEQFF. The CDR3 DNA is TGTGCCTCCGGTACCTTGGGCCTGAGCTCCTACAATGAGCAGTTCTTC.